This T cell receptor beta chain was documented in a study of T cell responses to AZD1222 COVID-19 vaccine (dated by TCRdb to the early 2020s). Concerning the study at large: A total of over 230 trial participants underwent TCR sequencing, of whom about 200 received two doses of AZD1222 and about 26 received two doses of the MenACWY control vaccine. Enrollment into the trials was organized by age into subgroups of 18-55, 56-69 and 70-plus years, and those subgroups contained roughly 160, 29 and 62 TCR-sequenced participants, respectively.

From the cysteine up to the phenylalanine, the CDR3 has a length of 15 residues. The sequence is cut down to CDR3 DNA, 45 bases in frame from base 1. The junction carries 14 bases between V and J, which are trimmed by 3 bases and 1 base respectively. The germline V gene gives CDR1 as SGHRS and CDR2 as YFSETQ. The meaning of the sample's time point label: about 28 days (+/-7) after the second vaccine dose. AZD1222 recipients given second doses at about 4 weeks or at about 12 weeks were pooled, since spike-specific TCR depth and breadth were not found to differ between the two schedules. Samples from vaccinated people were obtained from the UK trials COV001 and COV002, which included a single-blind randomized controlled phase 2/3 trial of AZD1222 (ChAdOx1 nCoV-19) in healthy adults. For TCRbeta chain sequencing, PBMC samples from trial participants were taken at day 0 and at day 28 after the second dose.

As concerns this clone: Its antigen is unknown. No much larger clone exists at a distance of one base, and base qualities are not known.

Overall results and qualifications from the work: Conclusions about previously exposed vaccinees were limited because only 6 or 7 AZD1222 recipients were SARS-CoV-2 seropositive at baseline. Participants were mostly white British, with more females than males. The authors suggested clonal diversity may have been underestimated. Because no day 14 peak-response samples were available, repertoires were characterized only after the peak T cell response. Spike-specific TCR breadth and depth rose significantly after two AZD1222 doses compared with day 0 and with MenACWY recipients. Reportedly, almost half of the unique spike-specific TCRs recognized epitopes lying outside the regions that are mutated in the B.1.351 and B.1.1.7 variants. The 56-69-year group was small, and its depth increase did not reach significance, likely because of low power. Vaccine-associated CD4 TCRs spanned the whole spike protein, with dominant responses in regions 160-218 and 743-854.

The CDR3 regions of human TCRbeta chains were analyzed by immunosequencing. On the study's bioinformatics: TCRs in the repertoires were compared against a reference library of SARS-CoV-2-specific TCRs that had been generated with the MIRA antigen-specificity platform. Breadth was defined as the fraction of unique TCRs that were SARS-CoV-2-associated. Depth was defined as the fraction of total T cells that were SARS-CoV-2-associated. Using the MIRA data, every spike-specific TCR was mapped to the spike region that the TCR reacted to and assigned to either a CD4 or a CD8 class. Log10-transformed breadth and depth values were compared by one-way ANOVA with Sidak's multiple comparisons tests. What TCRdb holds here is the immuneACCESS table cut down to in-frame rearrangements. Part of the clones is not present; checked against another copy, under half of the missing clones reflect an unresolved V gene, and the others are unexplained. D and trimming come from the DNA, and the V and J calls and clone size come from that table. This sample gives approximately 110,000 clones in total; 88% of them show up just once. The top ten constitute about 6% of the sample.

The TCR sequence derives from an adult who received the AZD1222 COVID-19 vaccine. The specimen comprised peripheral blood, sampled 28 days after the second AZD1222 dose. The V gene is TRBV5-1 and the J gene is TRBJ2-7; the D element might be TRBD1 or TRBD2, as each aligns at 5 bases. In nucleotides, the sequence is TGCGCCAGCAGCTATGGGGGTAGAGGGTCCTACGAGCAGTACTTC. It translates as CASSYGGRGSYEQYF.